This T cell receptor (beta chain) derives from a study of blood T cell repertoires in COVID-19. Sequenced by immunoSEQ multiplex PCR; TCRdb stores in-frame clones only, minus some. The sample records 170,000 or so clones, more than 85% being singletons. Germline lookup yields CDR1 SGHTA and CDR2 FQGNSA. With 1 base clipped from V and 7 bases from J, the junction kept 8 bases outside the gene matches. CDR3 size: 15 residues. Sequencing was performed on peripheral blood. This TCR was recovered from a man between 60 and 70 years old with COVID-19, enrolled during active disease. The J gene is TRBJ1-2, the V gene TRBV7-2, with 8 bases aligning to TRBD1. For the CDR3, the DNA is TGTGCCAGCAGCTTAGGGACAGGGTTTTTCTTTGGCTACACCTTC. This sequence encodes CASSLGTGFFFGYTF.